These T cell receptor beta chains were read from a single sample in a study of spatial heterogeneity in lung cancer. TCRdb re-analysed the 5' RACE reads in MiXCR, keeping a single row per CDR3 protein. The sample consists of 49,000 or so distinct CDR3 sequences, over 9.5% of them appearing once. The sequences come from PBMCs, collected at follow-up. The receptors were gathered from a male donor with early-stage non-small cell lung cancer. Both conserved end residues are part of each CDR3. Fields, in order: J gene, clone size, D gene, V gene, CDR3 protein, CDR3 DNA. The D gene is left open where the match is weak. Clone size is shown for a subset of rows, as once, few, many or a class of expanded clone.

j_gene: TRBJ1-1; abundance: few; d_gene: TRBD1; v_gene: TRBV6-2/TRBV6-3; CDR3aa: CASSRQGGEAFF; CDR3nt: TGTGCCAGCAGTCGACAGGGAGGTGAAGCTTTCTTT
j_gene: TRBJ1-6; abundance: few; d_gene: TRBD1; v_gene: TRBV7-2; CDR3aa: CASSQDRAGSPLHF; CDR3nt: TGTGCCAGCAGCCAAGACAGGGCAGGCTCACCCCTCCACTTT
j_gene: TRBJ2-1; abundance: few; d_gene: -; v_gene: TRBV24-1; CDR3aa: CATSDAGLYNEQFF; CDR3nt: TGTGCCACCAGTGACGCCGGCCTATACAATGAGCAGTTCTTC
j_gene: TRBJ2-7; abundance: -; d_gene: -; v_gene: TRBV20-1; CDR3aa: CSARIPTSGEQYF; CDR3nt: TGCAGTGCTAGAATCCCAACCTCGGGGGAGCAGTACTTC
j_gene: TRBJ2-7; abundance: many; d_gene: -; v_gene: TRBV9; CDR3aa: CASTPNQASRDEQYF; CDR3nt: TGTGCCAGCACCCCAAACCAGGCCTCGAGGGACGAGCAGTACTTC
j_gene: TRBJ2-3; abundance: many; d_gene: TRBD2; v_gene: TRBV5-4; CDR3aa: CASSDGLAGGPDTQYF; CDR3nt: TGTGCCAGCAGCGACGGACTAGCGGGGGGTCCGGATACGCAGTATTTT
j_gene: TRBJ2-6; abundance: few; d_gene: -; v_gene: TRBV12-3/TRBV12-4; CDR3aa: CASSTASGANVLTF; CDR3nt: TGTGCCAGCAGTACAGCCTCTGGGGCCAACGTCCTGACTTTC
j_gene: TRBJ1-2; abundance: many; d_gene: -; v_gene: TRBV6-5; CDR3aa: CASKTRWGRSGYGYTF; CDR3nt: TGTGCCAGCAAGACCCGGTGGGGCCGGAGCGGCTATGGCTACACCTTC
j_gene: TRBJ2-7; abundance: -; d_gene: -; v_gene: TRBV20-1; CDR3aa: CSATEMGAPSYEQYF; CDR3nt: TGCAGTGCTACTGAGATGGGAGCCCCATCCTACGAGCAGTACTTC
j_gene: TRBJ2-3; abundance: many; d_gene: TRBD2; v_gene: TRBV4-2; CDR3aa: CASSQGEGTNTDTQYF; CDR3nt: TGTGCCAGCAGCCAGGGGGAAGGGACTAACACAGATACGCAGTATTTT
j_gene: TRBJ1-1; abundance: -; d_gene: TRBD1; v_gene: TRBV18; CDR3aa: CASSRDSSLEAFF; CDR3nt: TGTGCCAGCTCACGGGACAGCTCCCTTGAAGCTTTCTTT
j_gene: TRBJ1-2; abundance: few; d_gene: TRBD1; v_gene: TRBV20-1; CDR3aa: CSARGPGQGANGYTF; CDR3nt: TGCAGTGCTAGAGGCCCGGGACAGGGCGCCAATGGCTACACCTTC
j_gene: TRBJ2-2; abundance: few; d_gene: -; v_gene: TRBV11-3; CDR3aa: CASSSPNTGELFF; CDR3nt: TGTGCCAGCAGCTCACCGAACACCGGGGAGCTGTTTTTT
j_gene: TRBJ2-7; abundance: many; d_gene: -; v_gene: TRBV7-2; CDR3aa: CASSYQGGHEQYF; CDR3nt: TGTGCCAGCAGCTACCAGGGGGGGCACGAGCAGTACTTC
j_gene: TRBJ2-7; abundance: medium-sized; d_gene: -; v_gene: TRBV4-1; CDR3aa: CASSQGGSYEQYF; CDR3nt: TGCGCCAGCAGCCAAGGGGGCTCTTACGAGCAGTACTTC
j_gene: TRBJ2-7; abundance: -; d_gene: TRBD1; v_gene: TRBV6-1; CDR3aa: CASSEAQGAGYEQYF; CDR3nt: TGTGCCAGCAGTGAGGCACAGGGGGCCGGATACGAGCAGTACTTC
j_gene: TRBJ1-1; abundance: many; d_gene: -; v_gene: TRBV28; CDR3aa: CASSRQTSEAFF; CDR3nt: TGTGCCAGCAGTAGACAAACCAGCGAAGCTTTCTTT
j_gene: TRBJ2-7; abundance: many; d_gene: -; v_gene: TRBV5-4; CDR3aa: CASSLGFSSVYEQYF; CDR3nt: TGTGCCAGCAGCTTGGGGTTCTCTAGCGTTTACGAGCAGTACTTC
j_gene: TRBJ1-1; abundance: -; d_gene: TRBD1; v_gene: TRBV29-1; CDR3aa: CSVDRGDTEAFF; CDR3nt: TGCAGCGTAGACAGGGGGGACACTGAAGCTTTCTTT
j_gene: TRBJ2-6; abundance: many; d_gene: -; v_gene: TRBV12-3/TRBV12-4; CDR3aa: CASGGHSSFLSGANVLTF; CDR3nt: TGTGCCAGCGGGGGACATTCTTCCTTCCTGTCTGGGGCCAACGTCCTGACTTTC
j_gene: TRBJ2-3; abundance: few; d_gene: -; v_gene: TRBV27; CDR3aa: CASSLSGGTDTQYF; CDR3nt: TGTGCCAGCAGTTTATCCGGGGGCACAGATACGCAGTATTTT
j_gene: TRBJ1-2; abundance: many; d_gene: -; v_gene: TRBV20-1; CDR3aa: CSGTSGDYGYTF; CDR3nt: TGCAGTGGTACCTCAGGAGACTATGGCTACACCTTC